Given below is one TCR beta chain in context. Its antigen is still unknown. The repertoire was sequenced with immunoSEQ multiplex PCR; TCRdb's copy has only in-frame clones and lacks some. The sample shows more than 150,000 clones, roughly 92% of them seen only once. The data stem from a study of T cell responses to AZD1222 COVID-19 vaccine. Per the germline V gene, CDR1 is PRHDT and CDR2 is FYEKMQ (reference sequence). CDR3 length: 16 residues. The J segment lost 6 bases and the V segment lost 5 bases, leaving 10 bases of the junction unmatched. Broader study findings: There were vaccine-associated CD4 TCRs across spike, dominant at 160-218 and 743-854.

The clonotype originates from an adult who received the AZD1222 COVID-19 vaccine. Sequenced here: peripheral blood, sampled 28 days after the second AZD1222 dose. V gene TRBV13 combines with J gene TRBJ1-6, with TRBD1 matching 7 bases. CDR3 sequence: CASSDPTGTRNSPLHF. CDR3 nucleotides: TGTGCCAGCAGCGACCCGACAGGGACCCGTAATTCACCCCTCCACTTT.